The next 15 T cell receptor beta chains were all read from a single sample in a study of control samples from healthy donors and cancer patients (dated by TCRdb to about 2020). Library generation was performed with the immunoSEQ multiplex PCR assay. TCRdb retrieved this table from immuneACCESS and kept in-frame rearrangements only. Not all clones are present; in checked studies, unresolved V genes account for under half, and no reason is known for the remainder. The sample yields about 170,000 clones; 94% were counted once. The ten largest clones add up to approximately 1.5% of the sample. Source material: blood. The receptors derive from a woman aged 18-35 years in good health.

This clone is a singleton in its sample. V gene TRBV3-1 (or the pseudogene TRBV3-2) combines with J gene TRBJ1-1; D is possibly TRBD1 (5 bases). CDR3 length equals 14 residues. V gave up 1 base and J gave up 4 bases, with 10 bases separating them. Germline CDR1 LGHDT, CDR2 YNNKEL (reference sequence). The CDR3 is CASSQADRGTEAFF. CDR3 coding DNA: TGTGCCAGCAGCCAAGCCGACAGAGGCACTGAAGCTTTCTTT.

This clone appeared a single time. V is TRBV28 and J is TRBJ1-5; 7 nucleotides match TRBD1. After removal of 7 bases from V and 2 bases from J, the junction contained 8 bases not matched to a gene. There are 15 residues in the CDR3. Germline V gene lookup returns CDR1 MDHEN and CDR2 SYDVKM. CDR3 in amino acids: CASIQDRAGNQPQHF. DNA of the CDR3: TGTGCCAGCATTCAAGACAGGGCAGGCAATCAGCCCCAGCATTTT.

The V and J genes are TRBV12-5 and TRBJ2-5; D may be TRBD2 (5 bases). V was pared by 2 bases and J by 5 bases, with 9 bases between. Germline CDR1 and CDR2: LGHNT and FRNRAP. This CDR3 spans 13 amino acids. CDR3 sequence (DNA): TGTGCTAGTGGTTTGTACTCGGGGGAGACCCAGTACTTC. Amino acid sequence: CASGLYSGETQYF.

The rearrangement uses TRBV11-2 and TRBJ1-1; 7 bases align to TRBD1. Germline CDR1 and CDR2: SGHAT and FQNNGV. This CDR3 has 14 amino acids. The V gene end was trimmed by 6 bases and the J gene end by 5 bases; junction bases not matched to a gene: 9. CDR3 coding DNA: TGTGCCAGCAGTTCCACCAGGGGGAGAACTGAAGCTTTCTTT. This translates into CASSSTRGRTEAFF.

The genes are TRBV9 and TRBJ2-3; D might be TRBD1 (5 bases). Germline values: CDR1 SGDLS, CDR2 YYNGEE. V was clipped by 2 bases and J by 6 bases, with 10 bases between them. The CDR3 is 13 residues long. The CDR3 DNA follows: TGTGCCAGCAGCGTGGGGCCCGAGGATACGCAGTATTTT. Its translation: CASSVGPEDTQYF.

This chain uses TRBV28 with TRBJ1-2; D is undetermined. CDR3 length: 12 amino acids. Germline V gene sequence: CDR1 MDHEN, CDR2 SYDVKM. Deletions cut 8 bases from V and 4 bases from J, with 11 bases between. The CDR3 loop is CASGGASYGYTF. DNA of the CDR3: TGTGCCAGCGGAGGAGCTAGCTATGGCTACACCTTC.

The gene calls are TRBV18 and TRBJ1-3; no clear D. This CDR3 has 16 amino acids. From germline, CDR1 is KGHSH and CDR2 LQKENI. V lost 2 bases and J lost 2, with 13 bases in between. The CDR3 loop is CASSPYRETTGNTIYF. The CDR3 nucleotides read TGTGCCAGCTCACCATACCGGGAGACGACTGGAAACACCATATATTTT. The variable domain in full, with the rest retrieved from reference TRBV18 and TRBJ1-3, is NAGVMQNPRHLVRRRGQEARLRCSPMKGHSHVYWYRQLPEEGLKFMVYLQKENIIDESGMPKERFSAEFPKEGPSILRIQQVVRGDSAAYFCASSPYRETTGNTIYFGEGSWLTVV.

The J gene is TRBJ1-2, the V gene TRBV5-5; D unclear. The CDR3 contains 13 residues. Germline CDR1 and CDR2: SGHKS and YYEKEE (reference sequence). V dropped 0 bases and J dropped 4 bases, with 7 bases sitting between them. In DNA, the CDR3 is TGTGCCAGCAGCTTGGGGCAGCCCTATGGCTACACCTTC. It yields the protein CASSLGQPYGYTF.

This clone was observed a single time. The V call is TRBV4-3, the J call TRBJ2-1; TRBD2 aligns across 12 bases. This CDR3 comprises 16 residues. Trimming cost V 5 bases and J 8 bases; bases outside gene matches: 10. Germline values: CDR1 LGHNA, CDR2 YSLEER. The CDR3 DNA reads TGCGCCAGCAGCTCCACCCGGACTAGCGGGAACTATGAGCAGTTCTTC. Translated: CASSSTRTSGNYEQFF.

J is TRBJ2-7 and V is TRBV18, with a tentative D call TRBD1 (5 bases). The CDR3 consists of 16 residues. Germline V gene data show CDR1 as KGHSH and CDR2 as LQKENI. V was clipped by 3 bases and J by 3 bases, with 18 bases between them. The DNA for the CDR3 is TGTGCCAGCTCACCTCGATCGTTAACAGGAAGCTACGAGCAGTACTTC. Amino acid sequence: CASSPRSLTGSYEQYF.

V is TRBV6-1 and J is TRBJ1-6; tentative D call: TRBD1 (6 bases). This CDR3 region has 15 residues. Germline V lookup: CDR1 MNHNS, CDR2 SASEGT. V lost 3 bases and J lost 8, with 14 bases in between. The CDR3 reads CASSDTPGGYSPLHF. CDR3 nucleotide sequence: TGTGCCAGCAGTGACACCCCCGGGGGCTATTCACCCCTCCACTTT.

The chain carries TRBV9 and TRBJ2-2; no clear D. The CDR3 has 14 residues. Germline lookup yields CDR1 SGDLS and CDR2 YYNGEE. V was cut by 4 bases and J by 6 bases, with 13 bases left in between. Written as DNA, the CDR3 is TGTGCCAGCAGCCCCCTACTTGAACCCGGGGAGCTGTTTTTT. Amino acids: CASSPLLEPGELFF.

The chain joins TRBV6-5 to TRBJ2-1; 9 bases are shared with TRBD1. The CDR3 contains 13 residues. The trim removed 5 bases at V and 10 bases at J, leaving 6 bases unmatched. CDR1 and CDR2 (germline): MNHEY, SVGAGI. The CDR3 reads CASSPGQGDEQFF. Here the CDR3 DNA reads TGTGCCAGCAGTCCGGGACAGGGCGACGAGCAGTTCTTC.

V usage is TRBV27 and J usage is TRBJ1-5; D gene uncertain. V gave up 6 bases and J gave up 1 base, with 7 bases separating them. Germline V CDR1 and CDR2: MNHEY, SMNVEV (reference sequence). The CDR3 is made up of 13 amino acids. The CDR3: CASSPDSNQPQHF. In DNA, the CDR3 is TGTGCCAGCAGCCCGGACAGCAATCAGCCCCAGCATTTT.

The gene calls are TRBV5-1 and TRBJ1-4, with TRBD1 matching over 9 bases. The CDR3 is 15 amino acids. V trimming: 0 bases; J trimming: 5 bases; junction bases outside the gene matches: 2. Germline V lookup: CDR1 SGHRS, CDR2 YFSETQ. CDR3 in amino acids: CASSLGDRANEKLFF. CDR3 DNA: TGCGCCAGCAGCTTGGGGGACAGGGCGAATGAAAAACTGTTTTTT.